One T cell receptor beta chain is described in this entry. The V gene lost 6 bases and the J gene lost 3 bases, with 13 bases spanning the gap. This CDR3 contains 13 residues. Germline values: CDR1 SGHDT, CDR2 YYEEEE. Naive CD8 cells were CD45RO-negative, positively selected for CCR7, excluding terminally differentiated effector memory CD45RA+ cells. The data derive from a study of shared clonotypes between healthy human individuals. Study-level background: Donors had three CD4 naive, three CD4 memory, two CD8 naive and one CD8 memory plate apiece.

Profiling relied on immunoSEQ multiplex PCR, and the TCRdb table lists in-frame clones only, not all of them. The sample has around 2,000,000 clones; around 96% are singletons. This TCR was recovered from a man between 18 and 35 years old in good health. The specimen was naive CD8+ T cells sorted from blood. The genes are TRBV5-6 and TRBJ2-7; a possible D gene is TRBD2 (5 bases). The CDR3 coding sequence is TGTGCCAGCACCCCAGTCGGGGACTACGAGCAGTACTTC. It is translated as CASTPVGDYEQYF.